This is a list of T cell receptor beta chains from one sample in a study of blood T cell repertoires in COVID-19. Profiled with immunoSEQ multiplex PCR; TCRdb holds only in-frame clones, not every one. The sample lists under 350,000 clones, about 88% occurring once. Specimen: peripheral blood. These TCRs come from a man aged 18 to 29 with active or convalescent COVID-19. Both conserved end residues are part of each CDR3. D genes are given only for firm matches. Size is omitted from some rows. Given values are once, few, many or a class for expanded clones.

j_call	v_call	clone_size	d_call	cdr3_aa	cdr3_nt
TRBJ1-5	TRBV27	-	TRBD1	CASQGGNQPQHF	TGTGCCAGCCAGGGGGGCAATCAGCCCCAGCATTTT
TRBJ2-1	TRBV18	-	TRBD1	CASSPSLTQGVNYNEQFF	TGTGCCAGCTCACCGTCCTTAACACAGGGGGTTAATTACAATGAGCAGTTCTTC
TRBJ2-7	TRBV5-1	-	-	CASSATVFYEQYF	TGCGCCAGCAGCGCGACAGTATTCTACGAGCAGTACTTC
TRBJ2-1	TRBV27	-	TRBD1	CASSPDRGRGEQFF	TGTGCCAGCAGTCCGGACAGGGGGCGCGGTGAGCAGTTCTTC
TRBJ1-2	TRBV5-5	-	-	CASSDSVYGYTF	TGTGCCAGCAGTGACAGCGTCTATGGCTACACCTTC
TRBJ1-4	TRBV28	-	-	CASSRLLSNEKLFF	TGTGCCAGCAGTCGACTCCTTTCTAATGAAAAACTGTTTTTT
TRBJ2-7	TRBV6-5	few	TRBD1	CASSQRDSEGNEQYF	TGTGCCAGCAGCCAACGGGACAGCGAGGGGAACGAGCAGTACTTC
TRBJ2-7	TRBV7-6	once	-	CASSRGTEQYF	TGTGCCAGCAGCCGTGGGACAGAGCAGTACTTC
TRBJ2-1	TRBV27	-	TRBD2	CASSLYPGGSSYNEQFF	TGTGCCAGCAGTTTATACCCCGGGGGGAGCTCCTACAATGAGCAGTTCTTC
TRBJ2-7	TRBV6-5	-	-	CASSPVAGEQYF	TGTGCCAGCAGCCCCGTGGCGGGGGAGCAGTACTTC
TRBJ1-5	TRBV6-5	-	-	CASRYRAGQPQHF	TGTGCCAGCAGATACAGGGCAGGGCAGCCCCAGCATTTT
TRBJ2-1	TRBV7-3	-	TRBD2	CASSLGLAENNEQFF	TGTGCCAGCAGCTTAGGACTAGCGGAAAACAATGAGCAGTTCTTC
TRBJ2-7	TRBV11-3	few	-	CASSSGGNSYEQYF	TGTGCCAGCAGTTCCGGCGGGAACTCCTACGAGCAGTACTTC
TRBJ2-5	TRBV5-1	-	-	CASSQGQGLETQYF	TGCGCCAGCAGCCAAGGGCAGGGCTTGGAGACCCAGTACTTC
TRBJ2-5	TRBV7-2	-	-	CASSFQVETQYF	TGTGCCAGCAGCTTCCAGGTTGAGACCCAGTACTTC
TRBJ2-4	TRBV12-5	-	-	CASGGRMGRGIQYF	TGTGCTAGTGGAGGGAGGATGGGACGTGGCATTCAGTACTTC
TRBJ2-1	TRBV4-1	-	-	CASSIRPVSSLSWNEQFF	TGCGCCAGCAGCATCCGACCCGTTAGCTCATTGTCCTGGAATGAGCAGTTCTTC
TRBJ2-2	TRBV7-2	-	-	CASTKTGTTGELFF	TGTGCCAGCACGAAAACAGGGACCACCGGGGAGCTGTTTTTT
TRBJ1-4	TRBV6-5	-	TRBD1	CATTRTGNEKLFF	TGTGCCACAACCCGGACAGGGAATGAAAAACTGTTTTTT
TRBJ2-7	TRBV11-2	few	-	CASSLSFEQYF	TGTGCCAGCAGCTTATCGTTCGAGCAGTACTTC
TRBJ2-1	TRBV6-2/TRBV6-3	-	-	CASSRLQPLALRGGDMSEQFF	TGTGCCAGCAGCCGCTTGCAACCGCTCGCGCTCCGGGGCGGGGATATGAGTGAGCAGTTCTTC
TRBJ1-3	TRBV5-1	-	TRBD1	CASSAQGARGNTIYF	TGCGCCAGCAGCGCCCAGGGGGCAAGGGGAAACACCATATATTTT
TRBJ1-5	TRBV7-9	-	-	CASSPYSTMGNQPQHF	TGTGCCAGCAGCCCCTATTCCACTATGGGCAATCAGCCCCAGCATTTT
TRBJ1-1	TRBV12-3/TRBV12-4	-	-	CASIGGGRTEAFF	TGTGCCAGCATCGGCGGAGGGAGGACTGAAGCTTTCTTT
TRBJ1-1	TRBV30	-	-	CAWSVTGGAFF	TGTGCCTGGAGTGTGACTGGTGGAGCTTTCTTT
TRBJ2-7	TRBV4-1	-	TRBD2	CASSPAHLASGRGEQYF	TGCGCCAGCAGCCCCGCCCACCTGGCTAGCGGGAGAGGCGAGCAGTACTTC
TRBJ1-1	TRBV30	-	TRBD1	CAWNPGGTEAFF	TGTGCCTGGAACCCAGGGGGCACTGAAGCTTTCTTT
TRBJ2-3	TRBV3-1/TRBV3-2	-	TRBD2	CASSRMTSGGSTDTQYF	TGTGCCAGCAGCCGAATGACTAGCGGGGGGTCCACAGATACGCAGTATTTT
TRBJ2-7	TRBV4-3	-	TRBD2	CASSHGLASSYEQYF	TGCGCCAGCAGCCACGGACTAGCGAGCTCCTACGAGCAGTACTTC
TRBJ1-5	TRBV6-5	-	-	CASSYSASQQPQHF	TGTGCCAGCAGTTACTCCGCGAGCCAACAGCCCCAGCATTTT
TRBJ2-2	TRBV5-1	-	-	CASSFGGSNTGELFF	TGCGCCAGCAGCTTCGGGGGATCTAACACCGGGGAGCTGTTTTTT
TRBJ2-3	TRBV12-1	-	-	CASSSWDYSTDTQYF	TGTGCCAGCAGCTCCTGGGACTACTCCACAGATACGCAGTATTTT
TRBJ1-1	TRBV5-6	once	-	CASSLPYTEAFF	TGTGCCAGCAGCTTGCCGTACACTGAAGCTTTCTTT
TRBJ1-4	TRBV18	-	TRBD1	CASSPRDRAGKLFF	TGTGCCAGCTCACCACGGGACAGGGCTGGAAAACTGTTTTTT
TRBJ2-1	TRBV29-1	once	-	CSVAGPQGNEQFF	TGCAGCGTCGCCGGACCCCAGGGGAATGAGCAGTTCTTC
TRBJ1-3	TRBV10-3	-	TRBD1	CAIRKTGEGNTIYF	TGTGCCATCAGGAAGACAGGGGAAGGAAACACCATATATTTT
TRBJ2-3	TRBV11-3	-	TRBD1	CASSFGTASTDTQYF	TGTGCCAGCAGCTTTGGGACAGCCAGCACAGATACGCAGTATTTT
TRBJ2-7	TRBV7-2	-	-	CASSQGHQTYEQYF	TGTGCCAGCAGCCAGGGACACCAAACCTACGAGCAGTACTTC
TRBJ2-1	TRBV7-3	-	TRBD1	CASSIPGTGGENEQFF	TGTGCCAGCAGCATCCCCGGGACAGGGGGCGAAAATGAGCAGTTCTTC
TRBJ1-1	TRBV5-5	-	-	CASRHQKRASESEAFF	TGTGCCAGCAGACATCAGAAGCGGGCCTCGGAGTCTGAAGCTTTCTTT
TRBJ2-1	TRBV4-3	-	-	CASSQATGKSLSYNEQFF	TGCGCCAGCAGCCAAGCAACGGGAAAATCCCTCTCCTACAATGAGCAGTTCTTC
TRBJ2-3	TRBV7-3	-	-	CASSLEASTDTQYF	TGTGCCAGCAGCTTGGAGGCTAGCACAGATACGCAGTATTTT
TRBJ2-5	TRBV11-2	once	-	CASSLVAARETQYF	TGTGCCAGCAGCTTAGTGGCGGCAAGAGAGACCCAGTACTTC
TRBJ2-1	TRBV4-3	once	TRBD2	CASSQEPAGGRRNEQFF	TGCGCCAGCAGCCAAGAACCGGCGGGAGGGAGACGCAATGAGCAGTTCTTC
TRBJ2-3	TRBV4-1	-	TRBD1	CASSEDQGALTDTQYF	TGCGCCAGCAGTGAAGATCAGGGGGCCCTCACAGATACGCAGTATTTT
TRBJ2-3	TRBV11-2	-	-	CASSSIRGEGRTDTQYF	TGTGCCAGCAGCTCCATCCGGGGAGAAGGGCGCACAGATACGCAGTATTTT
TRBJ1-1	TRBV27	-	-	CASSTTGTYNTEAFF	TGTGCCAGCAGTACAACCGGGACATATAACACTGAAGCTTTCTTT